This T cell receptor (beta chain) was recorded in a study of blood T cell repertoires in COVID-19. As for the study in general: COVID-19 samples, acute and convalescent, were from the United States, Italy and Spain.

Data came from immunoSEQ multiplex PCR; TCRdb stores just in-frame clones and leaves some out. The table includes 200,000 to 250,000 clones, under 90% detected once. Clinical history as reported by participants underpinned cohort assignment. Recovered status in Cohort 3 required two negative PCRs, clearance, or symptom resolution. CDR1 and CDR2 (germline): SGHRS, YFSETQ. V gave up 2 bases and J gave up 4 bases; unmatched junction bases: 4. CDR3 length: 14 residues. The chain links TRBV5-1 to TRBJ1-1; TRBD1 aligns across 8 bases. The TCR sequence derives from a man aged 40-49 years who had recovered from COVID-19. The specimen sequenced was PBMCs or T cells enriched from blood (not recorded which). Here the CDR3 reads CASSFGTGGTEAFF. The CDR3 DNA reads TGCGCCAGCAGCTTTGGGACAGGAGGCACTGAAGCTTTCTTT.